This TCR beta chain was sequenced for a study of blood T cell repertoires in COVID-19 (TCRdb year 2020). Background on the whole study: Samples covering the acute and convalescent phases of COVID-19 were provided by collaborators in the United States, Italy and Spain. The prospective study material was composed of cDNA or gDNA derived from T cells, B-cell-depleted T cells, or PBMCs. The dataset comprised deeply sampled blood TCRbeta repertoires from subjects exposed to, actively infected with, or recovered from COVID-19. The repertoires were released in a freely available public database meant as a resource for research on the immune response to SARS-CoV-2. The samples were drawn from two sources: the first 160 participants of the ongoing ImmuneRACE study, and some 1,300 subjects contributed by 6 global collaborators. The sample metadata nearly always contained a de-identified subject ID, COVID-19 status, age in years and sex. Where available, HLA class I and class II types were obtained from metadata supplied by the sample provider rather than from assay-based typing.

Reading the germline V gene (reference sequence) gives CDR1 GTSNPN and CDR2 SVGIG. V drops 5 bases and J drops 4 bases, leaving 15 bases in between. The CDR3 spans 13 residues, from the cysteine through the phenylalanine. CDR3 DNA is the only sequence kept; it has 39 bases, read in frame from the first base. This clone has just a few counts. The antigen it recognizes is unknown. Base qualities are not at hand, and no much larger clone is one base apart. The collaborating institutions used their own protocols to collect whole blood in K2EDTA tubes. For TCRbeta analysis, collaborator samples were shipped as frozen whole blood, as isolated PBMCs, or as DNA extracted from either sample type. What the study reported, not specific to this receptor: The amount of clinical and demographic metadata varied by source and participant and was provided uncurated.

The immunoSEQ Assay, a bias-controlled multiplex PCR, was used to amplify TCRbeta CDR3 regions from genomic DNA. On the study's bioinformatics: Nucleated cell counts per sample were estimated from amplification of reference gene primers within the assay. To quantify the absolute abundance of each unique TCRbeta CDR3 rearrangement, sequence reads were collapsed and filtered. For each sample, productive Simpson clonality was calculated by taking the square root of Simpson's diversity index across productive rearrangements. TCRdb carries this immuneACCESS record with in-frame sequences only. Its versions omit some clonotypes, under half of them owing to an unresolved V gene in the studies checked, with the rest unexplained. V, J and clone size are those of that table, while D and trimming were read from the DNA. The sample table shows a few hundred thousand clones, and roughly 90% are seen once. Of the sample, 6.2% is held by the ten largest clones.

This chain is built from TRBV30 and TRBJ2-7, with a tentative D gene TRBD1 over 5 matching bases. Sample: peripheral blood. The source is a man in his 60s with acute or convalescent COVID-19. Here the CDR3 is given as CAWSGQTPYEQYF. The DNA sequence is TGTGCCTGGTCCGGACAAACGCCATACGAGCAGTACTTC. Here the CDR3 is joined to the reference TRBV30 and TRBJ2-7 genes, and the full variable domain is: SQTIHQWPATLVQPVGSPLSLECTVEGTSNPNLYWYRQAAGRGLQLLFYSVGIGQISSEVPQNLSASRPQDRQFILSSKKLLLSDSGFYLCAWSGQTPYEQYFGPGTRLTVT.